This TCR beta chain is drawn from a study of blood T cell repertoires in COVID-19. For the study at large: The United States, Italy and Spain supplied acute and convalescent COVID-19 samples. Sources were T cells, B-cell-depleted T cells, or PBMCs; the material itself was cDNA or gDNA.

Enrollees, about 18 to 95 years old, lived in 24 US areas. Participant reports of clinical history set cohort assignment. Trimming took off 3 bases at V and 8 bases at J, with 13 bases between the two ends. Germline CDR1 and CDR2: SEHNR and FQNEAQ (reference sequence). The CDR3 extends over 14 amino acids. This clone was seen a single time. This table comes from immunoSEQ multiplex PCR, and its TCRdb copy is limited to in-frame clones, with some not included. The sample includes around 130,000 clones, roughly four fifths of them seen just once. V and J are TRBV7-9 and TRBJ2-2; D is unclear. The sequencing input was PBMCs or T cells enriched from blood (not recorded which). The TCR was taken from a man aged 40-49 years with acute COVID-19. CDR3 DNA: TGTGCCAGCAGCTTGGGCTCAGCTGAGGGGGAGCTGTTTTTT. It yields the protein CASSLGSAEGELFF.